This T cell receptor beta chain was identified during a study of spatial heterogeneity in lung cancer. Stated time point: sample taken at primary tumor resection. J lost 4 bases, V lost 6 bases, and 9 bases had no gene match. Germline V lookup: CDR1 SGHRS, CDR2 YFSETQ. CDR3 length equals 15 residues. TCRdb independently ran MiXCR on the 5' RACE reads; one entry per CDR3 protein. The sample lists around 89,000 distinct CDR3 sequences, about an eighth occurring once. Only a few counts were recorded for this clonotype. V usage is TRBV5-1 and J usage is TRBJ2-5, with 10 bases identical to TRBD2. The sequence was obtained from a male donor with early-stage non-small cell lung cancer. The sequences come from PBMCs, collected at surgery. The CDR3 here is CASNEPSGSSETQYF. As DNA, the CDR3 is TGCGCCAGCAATGAACCTAGCGGGAGTTCAGAGACCCAGTACTTC.